Each of the 7 T cell receptor beta chains below was sequenced from the same sample in a study of blood T cell repertoires in COVID-19 (dated by TCRdb to about 2020). Library creation used the immunoSEQ multiplex PCR assay. This is the immuneACCESS table as TCRdb keeps it, with only in-frame sequences that have V and J called. A part of the clones is gone; compared with another copy, unresolved V genes explain less than half, and the rest is unexplained. Here the sample has about 120,000 clones; 85% to 90% occur a single time. Less than 30% of the sample belongs to the ten largest clones. Sample: peripheral blood. These receptors originate from a man aged 65 to 79 with active or convalescent COVID-19.

CDR3: CASSLTAGARDEQFF. The CDR3 DNA follows: TGTGCCAGCAGCTTAACCGCGGGAGCGCGGGATGAGCAGTTCTTC. The genes are TRBV7-3 and TRBJ2-1; 7 bases align to TRBD2. This CDR3 contains 15 residues. The V segment lost 0 bases and the J segment 8 bases; nucleotides outside the gene matches: 7. Germline values: CDR1 SGHTA, CDR2 FQGTGA. Combining the CDR3 with reference TRBV7-3 and TRBJ2-1 gives the whole variable domain GAGVSQTPSNKVTEKGKYVELRCDPISGHTALYWYRQSLGQGPEFLIYFQGTGAADDSGLPNDRFFAVRPEGSVSTLKIQRTERGDSAVYLCASSLTAGARDEQFFGPGTRLTVL.

The rearrangement links TRBV2 to TRBJ1-5; 7 bases match TRBD1. CDR3 length: 15 amino acids. V lost 6 bases, J lost 3 bases, and 8 bases stayed unmatched. Germline loops: CDR1 SNHLY, CDR2 FYNNEI. DNA of the CDR3: TGTGCCAGCAGGACGGGGGACAGTATCAATCAGCCCCAGCATTTT. Translating gives CASRTGDSINQPQHF.

The chain combines TRBV28 with TRBJ2-2, with 11 nucleotides matching TRBD2. V lost 4 bases to trimming and J lost 7 bases; unmatched junction nucleotides: 8. Germline assignment: CDR1 MDHEN and CDR2 SYDVKM. The CDR3 covers 16 residues. CDR3 DNA sequence: TGTGCCAGCAGTTCCTATCTAGCGGGAGGCCGCGGGGAGCTGTTTTTT. Its translation: CASSSYLAGGRGELFF.

This chain uses TRBV6-6 with TRBJ2-7; 8 bases agree with TRBD1. CDR1 and CDR2 from the germline V gene are MNHNY and SVGAGI (reference sequence). The junction had 7 bases not matched to a gene; V was cut back by 6 bases and J by 6 bases. The CDR3 is 13 amino acids. Written as DNA, the CDR3 is TGTGCCAGCAGCGTCGGACAGGGCGGCGAGCAGTACTTC. Its protein product is CASSVGQGGEQYF.

The chain is built from TRBV5-1 and TRBJ1-1, with TRBD1 matching over 9 bases. This CDR3 has 16 amino acids. Trimming took 3 bases from V and 0 from J; bases not matched to a gene: 6. CDR1 and CDR2 (germline): SGHRS, YFSETQ. The CDR3 loop is CASSSGQGRMNTEAFF. As DNA, the CDR3 is TGCGCCAGCAGCTCCGGACAGGGGAGGATGAACACTGAAGCTTTCTTT. Full variable domain (outside the CDR3, taken from reference TRBV5-1 and TRBJ1-1): KAGVTQTPRYLIKTRGQQVTLSCSPISGHRSVSWYQQTPGQGLQFLFEYFSETQRNKGNFPGRFSGRQFSNSRSEMNVSTLELGDSALYLCASSSGQGRMNTEAFFGQGTRLTVV.

CDR3 protein: CASSMRLPNEQFF. CDR3 coding DNA: TGTGCCAGTAGTATGAGGTTACCCAATGAGCAGTTCTTC. The chain has TRBV19 and TRBJ2-1; D gene unclear. This CDR3 contains 13 residues. V gave up 3 bases and J gave up 6 bases, with 9 bases separating them. Germline CDR1 LNHDA, CDR2 SQIVND (reference sequence).

CDR3: CASSYFDSTNYGYTF. CDR3 DNA sequence: TGTGCCAGCAGCTACTTTGACAGCACTAACTATGGCTACACCTTC. The rearrangement links TRBV7-2 to TRBJ1-2; a weak D match, TRBD1 (5 bases). Germline assignment: CDR1 SGHTA and CDR2 FQGNSA. This CDR3 is built from 15 residues. V was clipped by 4 bases and J by 0 bases, with 12 bases between them.